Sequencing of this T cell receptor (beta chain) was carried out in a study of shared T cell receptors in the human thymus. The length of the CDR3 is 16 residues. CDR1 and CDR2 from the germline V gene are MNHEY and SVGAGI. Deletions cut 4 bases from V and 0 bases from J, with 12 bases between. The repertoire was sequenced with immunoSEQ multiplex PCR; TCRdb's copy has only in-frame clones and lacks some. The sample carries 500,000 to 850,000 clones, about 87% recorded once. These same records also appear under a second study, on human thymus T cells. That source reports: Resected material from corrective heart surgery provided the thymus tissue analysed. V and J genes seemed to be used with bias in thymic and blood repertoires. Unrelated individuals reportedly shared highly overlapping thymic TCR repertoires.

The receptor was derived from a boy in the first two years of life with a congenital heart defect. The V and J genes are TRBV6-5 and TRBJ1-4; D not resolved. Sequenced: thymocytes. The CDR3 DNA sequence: TGTGCCAGCAGTTCTAGCGGACGAGCAACTAATGAAAAACTGTTTTTT. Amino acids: CASSSSGRATNEKLFF.